This TCR beta chain originates from a study of blood T cells in healthy people across ages. This clonotype was detected a few times. Germline V lookup: CDR1 MNHNY, CDR2 SVGAGI (reference sequence). The CDR3 is 16 amino acids. The germline V and J ends were trimmed by 6 bases and 3 bases, with 21 bases remaining between them. Sample-barcoded 5' priming and a J-beta primer mix drove a second PCR of 7 to 11 cycles. TCRdb re-called the 5' RACE reads with MiXCR, one entry per CDR3 protein. The repertoire has around 1,700,000 distinct CDR3 sequences, roughly 27% of them found once; the top ten carry 7.7%. Sequencing was performed on blood. This chain connects TRBV6-6 to TRBJ2-7; maybe TRBD1 (5 bases). The clonotype originates from a woman in her thirties in good health. CDR3 coding DNA: TGTGCCAGCAGCTCCCACTACCGACAGCAAGACTACGAGCAGTACTTC. Protein product: CASSSHYRQQDYEQYF.